These 10 T cell receptor beta chains came from one sample sequenced in a study of blood T cells in healthy people across ages. Then a second PCR, running roughly 7 to 11 cycles, was carried out with a sample-barcoded 5' primer and a J-beta primer mix. One entry per CDR3 protein, called by TCRdb with MiXCR from the 5' RACE reads. Of fewer than 900,000 distinct CDR3 sequences detected, around 46% appear once; the ten largest clones hold more than 20%. Material for sequencing was blood. These receptors were taken from a woman in her sixties in good health.

V usage is TRBV29-1 and J usage is TRBJ2-4, with no clear D. With the DNA end fitting TRBJ2-7 better, the J assignment may be wrong. CDR3 length equals 12 residues. Germline V gene sequence: CDR1 SQVTM, CDR2 ANQGSEA. DNA for the CDR3: TGCAGCGCCGATAGTTTCTTCTACGAGCAGTACTTC. Translation: CSADSFFYEQYF.

This clonotype was counted a few times. The gene calls are TRBV29-1 and TRBJ2-2; TRBD1 matches 7 bases. After removal of 7 bases from V and 7 bases from J, the junction contained 9 bases not matched to a gene. Germline V gene sequence: CDR1 SQVTM, CDR2 ANQGSEA. This CDR3 contains 13 residues. The CDR3 spells CSGARQGNGELFF. Here the CDR3 DNA reads TGCAGCGGCGCCCGACAGGGTAACGGGGAGCTGTTTTTT.

The chain couples TRBV7-9 to TRBJ2-6; TRBD2 might be the D (5 bases). Germline CDR1 and CDR2: SEHNR and FQNEAQ (reference sequence). Deletions cut 2 bases from V and 4 bases from J, with 12 bases between. The CDR3 contains 16 residues. CDR3 region: CASSLLDGIGANVLTF. The CDR3 region has the DNA TGTGCCAGCAGCTTATTAGACGGGATCGGGGCCAACGTCCTGACTTTC.

Points on this clonotype: Just one base apart from a much larger clone, this may be a read error. The chain has TRBV20-1 and TRBJ2-1; unclear D gene. The CDR3 loop spans 12 amino acids. Germline V gene data show CDR1 as DFQATT and CDR2 as SNEGSKA (reference sequence). V dropped 3 bases and J dropped 7 bases, with 10 bases sitting between them. The CDR3 protein is CSASLLRNEQFF. Written as DNA, the CDR3 is TGCAGTGCTAGCCTCCTACGGAATGAGCAGTTCTTC.

As for this clonotype: Since a much larger clone is just one base distant, this may be a read error. V and J are TRBV4-1 and TRBJ2-3; no clear D. This CDR3 spans 14 amino acids. CDR1 and CDR2 (germline): MGHRA, YSYEKL. The CDR3 is CASSQDFRTDTRYF. The CDR3 nucleotides read TGCGCCAGCAGCCAAGATTTCCGCACAGATACGCGGTATTTT.

This chain joins TRBV29-1 and TRBJ1-1, with a weak D call TRBD1 (5 bases). The germline V gene has CDR1 SQVTM and CDR2 ANQGSEA. V was clipped by 7 bases and J by 3 bases, with 12 bases between them. This CDR3 region has 12 residues. CDR3: CSATVSDTEAFF. CDR3 in DNA: TGCAGCGCGACAGTTAGTGACACTGAAGCTTTCTTT.

This clonotype was recorded a few times. The V gene is TRBV5-1, the J gene TRBJ2-7; 8 positions agree with TRBD2. The germline V gene has CDR1 SGHRS and CDR2 YFSETQ. The CDR3 runs to 15 residues. Trimming removed 3 bases from V and 5 bases from J; junction bases left unmatched: 10. CDR3 coding DNA: TGCGCCAGCAGCTGGGGGGATAGCGGGGCCAACGAGCAGTACTTC. This gives the protein CASSWGDSGANEQYF.

The CDR3 region is CSAGGQGGYEQYF. The CDR3 DNA reads TGCAGTGCTGGGGGACAGGGAGGCTACGAGCAGTACTTC. The genes are TRBV20-1 and TRBJ2-7; 9 bases align to TRBD1. CDR1 is DFQATT and CDR2 is SNEGSKA in the germline V gene (reference sequence). The CDR3 is made up of 13 amino acids. V trimming: 5 bases; J trimming: 3 bases; junction bases outside the gene matches: 5.

In this sample, this clonotype turned up a few times. This chain links TRBV5-1 with TRBJ2-1; D is uncertain. CDR1 and CDR2 from the germline V gene are SGHRS and YFSETQ. The ends were cut back, 3 bases at V and 6 bases at J, with 16 bases in the middle. The CDR3 spans 15 residues. The CDR3 nucleotides read TGCGCCAGCAGCTCCCGTGTTTCAGGCCCCAATGAGCAGTTCTTC. This translates into CASSSRVSGPNEQFF.

V usage is TRBV29-1 and J usage is TRBJ2-7; no definite D call. CDR1 SQVTM and CDR2 ANQGSEA come from the germline V gene. CDR3 length equals 13 residues. Trimming shortened V by 6 bases and J by 2 bases, and 14 bases separated the two germline ends. The CDR3 here is CSVARTAAYEQYF. CDR3 DNA sequence: TGCAGCGTCGCCCGTACAGCCGCCTACGAGCAGTACTTC.